One and the same sample provided the 18 T cell receptor beta chains below, sequenced in a study of spatial heterogeneity in lung cancer (dated by TCRdb to about 2019). What this sample's time point label stands for: blood at routine non-recurrence follow-up after resection. Libraries came from 5' RACE. Sequencing was performed on a NextSeq 500. TCRdb ran its own pipeline on the public reads, namely fastp trimming at Q25 and MiXCR clone calling, and kept in-frame beta chains. Here each entry gathers all rows of one CDR3 protein and keeps the most common genes and DNA. Across this sample there are roughly 110,000 distinct CDR3 sequences, with roughly a tenth seen only once. The ten largest make up 24% of the sample. Sample: PBMCs, taken at follow-up. These receptors were taken from a female donor with early-stage non-small cell lung cancer.

This clonotype has a handful of counts. V and J are TRBV5-1 and TRBJ2-1; the D gene is possibly TRBD1 (6 bases). The CDR3 consists of 15 residues. The germline V gene has CDR1 SGHRS and CDR2 YFSETQ. V was pared by 2 bases and J by 7 bases, with 16 bases between. As DNA, the CDR3 is TGCGCCAGCAGCTTAGAACAGGGCCATCGAAATGAGCAGTTCTTC. Translating gives CASSLEQGHRNEQFF.

About this clonotype: At one of its ends the junction is not consistent with the germline gene, which may arise from a read error. The J gene is TRBJ2-7, the V gene TRBV11-1; no clear D gene. The CDR3 runs to 11 residues. Germline assignment: CDR1 SGHAT and CDR2 FQDESV (reference sequence). CDR3 sequence: CASSSTAQPLF. The DNA for the CDR3 is TGTGCCAGCAGCAGTACGGCACAGCCGCTCTTC.

The chain joins TRBV6-2 or TRBV6-3 to TRBJ1-5; D call uncertain. Germline assignment: CDR1 MNHEY and CDR2 SVGEGT. This CDR3 spans 15 amino acids. V lost 0 bases to trimming and J lost 7 bases, with 13 bases between them. The CDR3 reads CASSYSIPTMQPQHF. In DNA form, the CDR3 reads TGTGCCAGCAGTTACTCTATTCCGACGATGCAGCCCCAGCATTTT.

This chain links TRBV20-1 with TRBJ2-7, with D unresolved. V was cut by 2 bases and J by 3 bases, with 14 bases left in between. The CDR3 covers 14 residues. Germline V gene data show CDR1 as DFQATT and CDR2 as SNEGSKA (reference sequence). The CDR3 DNA sequence: TGCAGTGCTAGAAGGCCAGACGACGACTACGAGCAGTACTTC. Amino acids: CSARRPDDDYEQYF.

V gene TRBV5-1 combines with J gene TRBJ2-3; the D is unclear. With 0 bases removed from V and 1 base from J, the gap between germline ends came to 9 bases. There are 15 residues in the CDR3. Germline V gene sequence: CDR1 SGHRS, CDR2 YFSETQ. The CDR3 loop reads CASSLDTAGTDTQYF. For the CDR3, the DNA is TGCGCCAGCAGCTTGGATACGGCAGGCACAGATACGCAGTATTTT.

This clonotype was detected many times. The chain links TRBV7-3 to TRBJ2-1; D is unresolved. The CDR3 totals 12 residues. Deletions cut 5 bases from V and 5 bases from J, with 7 bases between. Germline V gives CDR1 SGHTA, CDR2 FQGTGA. CDR3 sequence reads: CASSPPNNEQFF. CDR3 bases: TGTGCCAGCAGCCCTCCGAACAATGAGCAGTTCTTC. Full variable domain (missing parts from reference TRBV7-3 and TRBJ2-1): GAGVSQTPSNKVTEKGKYVELRCDPISGHTALYWYRQSLGQGPEFLIYFQGTGAADDSGLPNDRFFAVRPEGSVSTLKIQRTERGDSAVYLCASSPPNNEQFFGPGTRLTVL.

V and J are TRBV20-1 and TRBJ1-5; TRBD1 aligns across 7 bases. V lost 5 bases to trimming and J lost 8 bases; unmatched junction nucleotides: 18. CDR1 is DFQATT and CDR2 is SNEGSKA in the germline V gene (reference sequence). The CDR3 consists of 16 residues. In DNA form, the CDR3 reads TGCAGTGCTTTTCGACAGGGAAGGACCTTCAGAGAGCCCCAGCATTTT. It codes for CSAFRQGRTFREPQHF.

The gene calls are TRBV29-1 and TRBJ2-3; 7 bases line up with TRBD1. This CDR3 is 13 amino acids long. The V segment lost 8 bases and the J segment 2 bases; nucleotides outside the gene matches: 7. CDR1 and CDR2 (germline): SQVTM, ANQGSEA. The DNA for the CDR3 is TGCAGCTCCAGGGGGACCATCACAGATACGCAGTATTTT. Amino acid sequence: CSSRGTITDTQYF.

V is TRBV29-1 and J is TRBJ2-3; no firm D call. This CDR3 spans 15 amino acids. Germline CDR1 is SQVTM and CDR2 is ANQGSEA. Trimming stripped 1 base from V and 4 bases from J, with 15 bases between. The CDR3, as DNA: TGCAGCGTTGAAGGTTCCAGCAGTGGTCCAGATACGCAGTATTTT. Amino acids: CSVEGSSSGPDTQYF.

In its sample, this clonotype was seen a few times. The chain uses TRBV6-1 and TRBJ2-1, with 7 nucleotides matching TRBD2. V shed 7 bases, J shed 2 bases, and the junction held 20 bases outside the gene matches. CDR3 size: 19 residues. CDR1 and CDR2 (germline): MNHNS, SASEGT. CDR3 region: CASKYIAGATGSPYNEQFF. In nucleotides, the CDR3 is TGTGCCAGCAAGTATATAGCGGGCGCGACCGGTAGCCCCTACAATGAGCAGTTCTTC.

The gene calls are TRBV7-9 and TRBJ2-5; 9 bases align to TRBD1. This CDR3 contains 16 residues. Germline trimming cut 4 bases from V and 1 base from J; bases unmatched to any gene: 7. Germline assignment: CDR1 SEHNR and CDR2 FQNEAQ (reference sequence). CDR3 residues: CASSSLDRGGQETQYF. CDR3 bases: TGTGCCAGCAGCTCCCTGGACAGGGGAGGCCAAGAGACCCAGTACTTC.

CDR3 nucleotide sequence: TGTGCCAGCAGCTTATGGAGATATGGCTACACCTTC. Its translation is CASSLWRYGYTF. The chain links TRBV11-2 to TRBJ1-2; D is unresolved. CDR1 is SGHAT, CDR2 FQNNGV, per germline. The CDR3 loop spans 12 amino acids. V was pared by 2 bases and J by 5 bases, with 6 bases between.

The V call is TRBV23-1, the J call TRBJ2-1; a possible D gene is TRBD1 (6 bases). TRBV23-1 is labeled an ORF, and its function is uncertain. Trimming stripped 7 bases from V and 3 bases from J, with 19 bases between. This CDR3 is 16 amino acids long. The CDR3 bases are TGCGCCAGCAATAGACGGACAGAGGTTTGCTACAATGAGCAGTTCTTC. Amino acid sequence: CASNRRTEVCYNEQFF.

This clonotype has at least ten counts. The chain joins TRBV12-3 or TRBV12-4 to TRBJ1-1, with a weak D call TRBD1 (5 bases). This CDR3 is built from 12 residues. Trimming left V 6 bases short and J 3 bases short, with 8 bases between. CDR3 in DNA: TGTGCCAGCAGCGACAGAGACACTGAAGCTTTCTTT. It specifies CASSDRDTEAFF.

The chain is built from TRBV10-1 and TRBJ2-5, with D possibly matching TRBD1 (6 bases). From germline, CDR1 is WNHNN and CDR2 SYGVQD (reference sequence). This CDR3 region has 13 residues. The germline V and J ends were trimmed by 6 bases and 1 base, with 9 bases remaining between them. CDR3 amino acids: CASSTDSQETQYF. The DNA of the CDR3 is TGCGCCAGCAGCACGGACAGCCAAGAGACCCAGTACTTC.

This clonotype was counted ten times or more. The rearrangement joins TRBV28 to TRBJ2-5; D is tentatively TRBD1 or TRBD2 (6 bases each). This CDR3 has 15 amino acids. Germline CDR1 reads MDHEN; CDR2 reads SYDVKM. V gave up 2 bases and J gave up 1 base, with 11 bases separating them. CDR3 residues: CASSLGGRAQETQYF. CDR3 DNA: TGTGCCAGCAGTTTAGGGGGGCGTGCCCAAGAGACCCAGTACTTC.

The rearrangement links TRBV7-9 to TRBJ2-7, with TRBD1 identical over 7 bases. The CDR3 spans 13 residues. V shed 5 bases, J shed 4 bases, and the junction held 5 bases outside the gene matches. The germline gives CDR1 SEHNR, CDR2 FQNEAQ (reference sequence). The CDR3 bases are TGTGCCAGCAGCAGGGGACAGACATACGAGCAGTACTTC. Translating gives CASSRGQTYEQYF.

With regard to this clonotype: The CDR3 does not end in the conserved phenylalanine or tryptophan, so this is likely a read error. The chain employs TRBV20-1 and TRBJ2-7; D is tentatively TRBD1 or TRBD2 (5 bases each). V was shortened by 6 bases and J by 0 bases, with 24 bases between the two germline ends. Germline CDR1 and CDR2: DFQATT and SNEGSKA (reference sequence). The CDR3 runs to 17 residues. The CDR3 nucleotides are TGCAGTGCCAACGAAGGGGCAGGGACGAGTTCCTCCTACGAGCAGTACTAC. Amino acids: CSANEGAGTSSSYEQYY.